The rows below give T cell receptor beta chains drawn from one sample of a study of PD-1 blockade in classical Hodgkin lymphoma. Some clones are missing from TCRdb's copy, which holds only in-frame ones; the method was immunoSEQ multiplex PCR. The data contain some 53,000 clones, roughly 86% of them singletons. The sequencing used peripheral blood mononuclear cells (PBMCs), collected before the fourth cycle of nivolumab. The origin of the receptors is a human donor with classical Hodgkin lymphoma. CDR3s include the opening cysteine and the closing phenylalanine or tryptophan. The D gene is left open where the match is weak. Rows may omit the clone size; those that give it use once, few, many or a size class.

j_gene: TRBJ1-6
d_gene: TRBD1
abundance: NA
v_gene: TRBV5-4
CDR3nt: TGTGCCAGCAGCTCCGGACAGGGCCTTAATTCACCCCTCCACTTT
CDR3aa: CASSSGQGLNSPLHF

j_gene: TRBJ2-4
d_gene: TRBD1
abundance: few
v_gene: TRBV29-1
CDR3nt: TGCAGCGCCCGAGGACAGGGGTTGAACATTCAGTACTTC
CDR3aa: CSARGQGLNIQYF

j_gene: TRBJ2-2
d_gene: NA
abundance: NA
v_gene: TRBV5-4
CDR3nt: TGTGCCAGCAGCTTGAGGGGGGGGCCCGGGGAGCTGTTTTTT
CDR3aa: CASSLRGGPGELFF

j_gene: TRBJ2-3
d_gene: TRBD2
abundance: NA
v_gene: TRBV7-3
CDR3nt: TGTGCCAGCAGCTTATTAGCGGGGGGGCTTCGGGGCACAGATACGCAGTATTTT
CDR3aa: CASSLLAGGLRGTDTQYF

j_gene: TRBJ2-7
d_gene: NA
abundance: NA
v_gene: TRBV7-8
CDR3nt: TGTGCCAGCAGCTTAGAAGGGGTCAGCTCCTACGAGCAGTACTTC
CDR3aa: CASSLEGVSSYEQYF

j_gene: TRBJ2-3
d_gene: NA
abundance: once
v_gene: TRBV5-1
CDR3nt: TGCGCCAGCAGCTCCCGGACCCTCACAGATACGCAGTATTTT
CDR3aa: CASSSRTLTDTQYF

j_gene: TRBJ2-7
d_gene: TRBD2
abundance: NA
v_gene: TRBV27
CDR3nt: TGTGCCAGCAGCGGTGGGGGCGGGGGGGCCCCCTACGAGCAGTACTTC
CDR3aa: CASSGGGGGAPYEQYF

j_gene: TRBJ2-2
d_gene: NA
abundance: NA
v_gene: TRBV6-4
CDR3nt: TGTGCCAGCAGTGCGGGTCCTAACACCGGGGAGCTGTTTTTT
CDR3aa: CASSAGPNTGELFF

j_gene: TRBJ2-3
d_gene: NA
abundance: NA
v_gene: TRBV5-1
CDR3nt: TGCGCCAGCAGCCCCCCCCTTGGGAGACCAGATACGCAGTATTTT
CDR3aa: CASSPPLGRPDTQYF

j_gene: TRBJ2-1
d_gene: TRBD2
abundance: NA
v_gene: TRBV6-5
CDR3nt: TGTGCCAGCAGTCCCCTGAGCGGGGGGCGGGGTGAGCAGTTCTTC
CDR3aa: CASSPLSGGRGEQFF

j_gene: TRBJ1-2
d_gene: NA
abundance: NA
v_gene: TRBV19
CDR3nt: TGTGCCAGTCGAAACAGGGATGGGTATGGCTACACCTTC
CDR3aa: CASRNRDGYGYTF

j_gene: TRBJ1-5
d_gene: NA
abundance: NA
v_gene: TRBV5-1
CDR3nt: TGCGCCAGCAGCTTGGGAGTAGGTGGCAATCAGCCCCAGCATTTT
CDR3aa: CASSLGVGGNQPQHF

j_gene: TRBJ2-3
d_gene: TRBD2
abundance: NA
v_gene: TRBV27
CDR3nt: TGTGCCAGCAGTTTAACCCTTGGGCGCGGGAGCGCCGGGTATACGCAGTATTTT
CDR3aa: CASSLTLGRGSAGYTQYF

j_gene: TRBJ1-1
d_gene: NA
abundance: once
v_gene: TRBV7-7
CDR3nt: TGTGCTAGCAGCTTGTACGCGGACACTGAAGCTTTCTTT
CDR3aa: CASSLYADTEAFF

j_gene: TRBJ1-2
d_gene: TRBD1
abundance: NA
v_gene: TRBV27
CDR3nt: TGTGCCAGCAGTTACAGGGGCTTCTATGGCTACACCTTC
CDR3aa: CASSYRGFYGYTF

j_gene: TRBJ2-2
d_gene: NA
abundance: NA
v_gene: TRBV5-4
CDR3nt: TGTGCCAGCAGCTCCTCTATGTCGCTCGGGGAGCTGTTTTTT
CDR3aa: CASSSSMSLGELFF

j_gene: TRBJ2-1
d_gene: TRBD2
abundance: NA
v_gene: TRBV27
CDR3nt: TGTGCCAGCAGAGAGAGACTAGCGGCCTACAATGAGCAGTTCTTC
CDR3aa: CASRERLAAYNEQFF

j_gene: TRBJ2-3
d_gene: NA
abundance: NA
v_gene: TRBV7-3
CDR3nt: TGTGCCAGCAGCCAGACCCCCCGTAGCCATACGCAGTATTTT
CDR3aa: CASSQTPRSHTQYF

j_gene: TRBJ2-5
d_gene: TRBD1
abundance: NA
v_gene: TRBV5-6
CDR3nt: TGTGCCAGCAGCTTGGAGGGGGCGCGGGAGACCCAGTACTTC
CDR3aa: CASSLEGARETQYF

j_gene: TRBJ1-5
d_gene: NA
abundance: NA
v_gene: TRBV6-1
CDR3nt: TGTGCCAGCAGTCCTGGGCGACAGGGCAATCAGCCCCAGCATTTT
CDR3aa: CASSPGRQGNQPQHF

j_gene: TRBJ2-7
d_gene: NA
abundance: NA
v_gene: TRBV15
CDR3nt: TGTGCCACCAGCAGAGACAGGGTAGACGCCTACGAGCAGTACTTC
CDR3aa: CATSRDRVDAYEQYF

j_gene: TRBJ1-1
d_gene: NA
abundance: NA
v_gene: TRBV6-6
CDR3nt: TGTGCCAGCAGTTACGGGACGGGGTGGGCTTTCTTT
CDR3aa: CASSYGTGWAFF

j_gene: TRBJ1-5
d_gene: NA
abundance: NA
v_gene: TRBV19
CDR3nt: TGTGCCAGTAGTATCAATCCTTATAGCAATCAGCCCCAGCATTTT
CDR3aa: CASSINPYSNQPQHF

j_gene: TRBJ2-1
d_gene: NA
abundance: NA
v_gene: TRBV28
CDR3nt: TGTGCCAGCAGTTCCCGACTCCGGCGCAGCAGCGAGCAGTTCTTC
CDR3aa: CASSSRLRRSSEQFF

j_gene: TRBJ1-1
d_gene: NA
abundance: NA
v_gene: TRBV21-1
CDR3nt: TGTGCCAGCAGCAAACTGCCGGGAAGGAACACTGAAGCTTTCTTT
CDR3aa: CASSKLPGRNTEAFF

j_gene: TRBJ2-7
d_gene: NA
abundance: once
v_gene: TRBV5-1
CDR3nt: TGCGCCAGCAGCTTGGAGGACCCCCCAGACTACGAGCAGTACTTC
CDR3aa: CASSLEDPPDYEQYF

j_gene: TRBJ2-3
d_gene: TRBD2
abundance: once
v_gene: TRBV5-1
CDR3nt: TGCGCCAGCAGCGGGACTAGCGGGAGTTGGAATACGCAGTATTTT
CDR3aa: CASSGTSGSWNTQYF

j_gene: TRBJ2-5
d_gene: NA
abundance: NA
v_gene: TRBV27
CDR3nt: TGTGCCAGCAGTTTATATCCAGGGCAGCAAGAGACCCAGTACTTC
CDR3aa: CASSLYPGQQETQYF

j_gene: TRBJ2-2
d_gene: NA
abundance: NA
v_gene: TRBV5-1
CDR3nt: TGCGCCAGCAGCCCGACTAGTGCGAACACCGGGGAGCTGTTTTTT
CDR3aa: CASSPTSANTGELFF

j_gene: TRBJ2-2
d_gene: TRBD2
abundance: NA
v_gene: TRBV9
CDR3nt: TGTGCCAGCAGCGTAGGACTAGCGGGGGAGAATACCGGGGAGCTGTTTTTT
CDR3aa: CASSVGLAGENTGELFF

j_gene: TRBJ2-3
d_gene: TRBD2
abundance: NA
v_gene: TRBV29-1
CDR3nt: TGCAGCGTTGACACTAGCGGGAGGAATGCTTATTTT
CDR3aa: CSVDTSGRNAYF

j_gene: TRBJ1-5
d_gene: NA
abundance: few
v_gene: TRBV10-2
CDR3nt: TGCGCCAGCAGTGATGCCCAGGGTGGCAATCAGCCCCAGCATTTT
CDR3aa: CASSDAQGGNQPQHF

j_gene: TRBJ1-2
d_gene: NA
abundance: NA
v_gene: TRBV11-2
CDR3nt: TGTGCCAGCAGCCGTAGTTGGTATGGCTACACCTTC
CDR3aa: CASSRSWYGYTF

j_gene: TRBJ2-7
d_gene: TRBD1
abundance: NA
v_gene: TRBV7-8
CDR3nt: TGTGCCAGCAGCTTCCGGGACAGGAAATACGAGCAGTACTTC
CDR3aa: CASSFRDRKYEQYF

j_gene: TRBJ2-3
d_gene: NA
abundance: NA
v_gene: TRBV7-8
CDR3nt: TGTGCCAGCAGCTTACGGGCGGGTAATACAGATACGCAGTATTTT
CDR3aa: CASSLRAGNTDTQYF

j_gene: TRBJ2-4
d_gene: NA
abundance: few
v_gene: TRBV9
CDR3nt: TGTGCCAGCAGCGTAGGAGGGTCAAACATTCAGTACTTC
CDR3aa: CASSVGGSNIQYF

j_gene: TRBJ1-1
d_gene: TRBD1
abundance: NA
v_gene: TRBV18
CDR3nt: TGTGCCAGCTCACCAGTGACAGGGATTGAAGCTTTCTTT
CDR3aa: CASSPVTGIEAFF

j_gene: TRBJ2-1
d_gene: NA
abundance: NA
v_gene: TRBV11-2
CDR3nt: TGTGCCAGCACGGCCTACAATGAGCAGTTCTTC
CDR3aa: CASTAYNEQFF

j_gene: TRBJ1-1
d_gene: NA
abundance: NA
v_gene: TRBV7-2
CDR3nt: TGTGCCAGCAGCAAATCGGTTCGGCAGGAGCCTTCTGAAGCTTTCTTT
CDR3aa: CASSKSVRQEPSEAFF

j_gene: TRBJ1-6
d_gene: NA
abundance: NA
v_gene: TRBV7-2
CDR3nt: TGTGCCAGCAGCTCCCGCCAGTCCTATAATTCACCCCTCCACTTT
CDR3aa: CASSSRQSYNSPLHF

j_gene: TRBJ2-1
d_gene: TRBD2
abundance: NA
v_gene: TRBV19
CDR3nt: TGTGCCAGTAGTGTACTAGCGGGTGGCTCCTACAATGAGCAGTTCTTC
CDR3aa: CASSVLAGGSYNEQFF

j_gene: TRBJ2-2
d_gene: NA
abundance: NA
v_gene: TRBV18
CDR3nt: TGTGCCAGCTCACCGAAGCCTTTGACCGGGGAGCTGTTTTTT
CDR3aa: CASSPKPLTGELFF

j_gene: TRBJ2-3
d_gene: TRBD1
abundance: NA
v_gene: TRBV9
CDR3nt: TGTGCCAGCAGCGTCACACAGGGGGAAGGCACAGATACGCAGTATTTT
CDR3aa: CASSVTQGEGTDTQYF

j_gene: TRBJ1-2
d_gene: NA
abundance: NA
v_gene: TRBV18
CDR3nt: TGTGCCAGCTCACCACTGGCAGAAACTAACTATGGCTACACCTTC
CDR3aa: CASSPLAETNYGYTF

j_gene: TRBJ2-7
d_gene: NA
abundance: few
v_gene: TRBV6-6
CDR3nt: TGTGCCAGCAGTGACTCCTACGAGCAGTACTTC
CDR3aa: CASSDSYEQYF

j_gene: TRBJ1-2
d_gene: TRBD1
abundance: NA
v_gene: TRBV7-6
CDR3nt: TGTGCCAGCAGCCCAGTGGTCACAGGGGGCGCGAACTATGGCTACACCTTC
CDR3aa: CASSPVVTGGANYGYTF

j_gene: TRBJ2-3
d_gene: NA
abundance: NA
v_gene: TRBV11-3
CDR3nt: TGTGCCAGCAGCTTAGATGGGCGCGACACAGATACGCAGTATTTT
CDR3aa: CASSLDGRDTDTQYF

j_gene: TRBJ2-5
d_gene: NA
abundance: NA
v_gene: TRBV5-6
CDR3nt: TGTGCCAGCAGCTCCCTATCTCAAGAGACCCAGTACTTC
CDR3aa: CASSSLSQETQYF

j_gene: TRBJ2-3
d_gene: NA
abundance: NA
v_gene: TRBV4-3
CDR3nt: TGCGCCAGCAGCCAAGTTTGGCCGGGGGGCCCAGATACGCAGTATTTT
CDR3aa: CASSQVWPGGPDTQYF

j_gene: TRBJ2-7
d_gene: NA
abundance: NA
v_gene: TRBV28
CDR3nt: TGTGCCAGCAGTTCGCAAAGACTAGGGGTTTACGAGCAGTACTTC
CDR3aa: CASSSQRLGVYEQYF

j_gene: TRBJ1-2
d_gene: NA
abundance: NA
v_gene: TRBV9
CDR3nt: TGTGCCAGCAGCGTCTCATTGGACTATGGCTACACCTTC
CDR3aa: CASSVSLDYGYTF

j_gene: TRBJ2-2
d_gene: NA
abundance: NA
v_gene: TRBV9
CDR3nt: TGTGCCAGCACCGGGACGGCGAACACCGGGGAGCTGTTTTTT
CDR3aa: CASTGTANTGELFF